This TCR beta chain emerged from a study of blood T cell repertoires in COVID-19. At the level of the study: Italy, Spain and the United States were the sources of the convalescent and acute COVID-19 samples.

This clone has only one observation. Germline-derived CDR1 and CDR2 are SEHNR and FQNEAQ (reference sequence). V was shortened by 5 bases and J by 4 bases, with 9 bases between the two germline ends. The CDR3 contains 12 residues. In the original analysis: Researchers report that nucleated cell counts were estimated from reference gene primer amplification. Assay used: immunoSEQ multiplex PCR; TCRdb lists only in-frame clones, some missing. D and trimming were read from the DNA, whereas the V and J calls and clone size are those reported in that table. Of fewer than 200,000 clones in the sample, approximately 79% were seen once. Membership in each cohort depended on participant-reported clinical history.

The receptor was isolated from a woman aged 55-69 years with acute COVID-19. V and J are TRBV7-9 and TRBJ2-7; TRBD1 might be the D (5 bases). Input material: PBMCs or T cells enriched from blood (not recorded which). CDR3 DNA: TGTGCCAGCAGCGTGACAGCGTACGAGCAGTACTTC. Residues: CASSVTAYEQYF.